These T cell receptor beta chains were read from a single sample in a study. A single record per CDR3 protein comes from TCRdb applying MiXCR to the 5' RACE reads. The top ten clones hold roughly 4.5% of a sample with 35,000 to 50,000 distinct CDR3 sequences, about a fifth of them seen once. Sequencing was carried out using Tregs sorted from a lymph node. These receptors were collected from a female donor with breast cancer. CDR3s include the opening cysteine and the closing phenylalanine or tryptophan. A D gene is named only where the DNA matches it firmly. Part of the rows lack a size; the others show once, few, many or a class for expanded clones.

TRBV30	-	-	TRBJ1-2	CAWSAGGDGYAF	TGTGCCTGGAGTGCTGGAGGGGATGGCTACGCCTTC
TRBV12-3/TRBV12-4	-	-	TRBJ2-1	CASSPTENSRFF	TGTGCCAGCAGTCCGACAGAAAACTCGCGGTTCTTC
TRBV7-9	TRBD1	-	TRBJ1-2	CASSWGQGNGYTF	TGTGCCAGCAGCTGGGGACAGGGGAATGGCTACACCTTC
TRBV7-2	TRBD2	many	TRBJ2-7	CASSPGGLAGSQYF	TGTGCCAGCAGCCCAGGGGGACTAGCGGGAAGTCAGTACTTC
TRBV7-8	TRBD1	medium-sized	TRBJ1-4	CASSPTGGANEKLFF	TGTGCCAGCAGTCCAACAGGGGGGGCTAATGAAAAACTGTTTTTT
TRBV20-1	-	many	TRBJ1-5	CSARDLSGNQPQHF	TGCAGTGCTAGAGACCTATCTGGGAATCAGCCCCAGCATTTT
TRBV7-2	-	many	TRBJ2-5	CASSLEVAAGRTQYF	TGTGCCAGCAGCTTAGAAGTCGCGGCAGGGAGGACCCAGTACTTC
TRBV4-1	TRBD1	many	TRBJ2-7	CASSQATGTGSYEQYF	TGCGCCAGCAGCCAAGCGACCGGGACAGGTTCCTACGAGCAGTACTTC
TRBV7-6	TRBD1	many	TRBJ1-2	CASSLNPGTGSSGYTF	TGTGCCAGCAGCTTAAATCCCGGGACAGGGAGTTCAGGCTACACCTTC
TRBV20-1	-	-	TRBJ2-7	CSARVSGWGYEQYF	TGCAGTGCTAGAGTCTCAGGGTGGGGCTACGAGCAGTACTTC
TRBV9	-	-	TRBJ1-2	CASSLTGIGGDYGYTF	TGTGCCAGCAGCCTAACCGGGATAGGGGGAGATTATGGCTACACCTTC
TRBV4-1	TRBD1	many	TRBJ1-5	CASSQGGGGGDQPQHF	TGCGCCAGCAGCCAAGGAGGTGGAGGGGGCGATCAGCCCCAGCATTTT
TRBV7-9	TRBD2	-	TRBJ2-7	CASSNTRDYSYEQYF	TGTGCCAGCAGCAACACCCGGGACTACTCCTACGAGCAGTACTTC